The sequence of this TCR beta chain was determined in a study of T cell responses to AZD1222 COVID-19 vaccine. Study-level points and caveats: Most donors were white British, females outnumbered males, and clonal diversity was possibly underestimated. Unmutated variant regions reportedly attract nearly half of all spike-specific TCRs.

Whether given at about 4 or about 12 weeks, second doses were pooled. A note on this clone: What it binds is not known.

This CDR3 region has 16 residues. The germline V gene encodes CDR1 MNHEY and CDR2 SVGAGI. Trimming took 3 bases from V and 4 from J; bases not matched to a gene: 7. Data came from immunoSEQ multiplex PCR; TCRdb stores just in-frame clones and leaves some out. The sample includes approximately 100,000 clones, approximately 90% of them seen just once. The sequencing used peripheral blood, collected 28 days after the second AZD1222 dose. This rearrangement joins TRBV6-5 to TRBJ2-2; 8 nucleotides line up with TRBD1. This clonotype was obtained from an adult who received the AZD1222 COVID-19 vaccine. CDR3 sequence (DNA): TGTGCCAGCAGTTATAACCCAGGGGGCTTCACCGGGGAGCTGTTTTTT. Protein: CASSYNPGGFTGELFF.